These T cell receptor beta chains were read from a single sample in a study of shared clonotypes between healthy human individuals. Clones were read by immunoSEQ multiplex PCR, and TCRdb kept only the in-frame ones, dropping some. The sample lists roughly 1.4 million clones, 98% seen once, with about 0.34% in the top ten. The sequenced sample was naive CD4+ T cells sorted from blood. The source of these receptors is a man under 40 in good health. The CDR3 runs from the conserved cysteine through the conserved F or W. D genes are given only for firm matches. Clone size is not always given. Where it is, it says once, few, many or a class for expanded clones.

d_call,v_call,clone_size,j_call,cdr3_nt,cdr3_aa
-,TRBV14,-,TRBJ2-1,TGTGCCAGCAGCTTTACTAATAACAATGAGCAGTTCTTC,CASSFTNNNEQFF
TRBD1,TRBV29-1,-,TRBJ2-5,TGCAGCGCTGCCCGGGACAGACAAGAGACCCAGTACTTC,CSAARDRQETQYF
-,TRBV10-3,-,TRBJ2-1,TGTGCCATCAGTGACCCCCCTGAGTACAATGAGCAGTTCTTC,CAISDPPEYNEQFF
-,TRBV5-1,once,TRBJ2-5,TGCGCCAGCAGCTTGGCCAGGGCCGAGACCCAGTACTTC,CASSLARAETQYF
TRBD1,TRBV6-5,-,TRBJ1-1,TGTGCCAGCAGTTACTCATCAGGGGGCACTGAAGCTTTCTTT,CASSYSSGGTEAFF
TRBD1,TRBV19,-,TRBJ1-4,TGTGCCAGTCTCGACAGGGCTAATGAAAAACTGTTTTTT,CASLDRANEKLFF
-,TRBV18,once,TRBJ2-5,TGTGCCAGCTCACCCGGGGGCCGAGAGACCCAGTACTTC,CASSPGGRETQYF
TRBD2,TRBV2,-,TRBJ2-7,TGTGCCAGCAGTGATCAGGGACTAGCGCCTTACGAGCAGTACTTC,CASSDQGLAPYEQYF
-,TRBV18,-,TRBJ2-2,TGTGCCAGCTCACCAGGTGACACCGGGGAGCTGTTTTTT,CASSPGDTGELFF
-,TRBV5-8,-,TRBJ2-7,TGTGCCAGCAGCTTAGTCCTCGGCGAGCAGTACTTC,CASSLVLGEQYF
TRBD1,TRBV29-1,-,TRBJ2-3,TGCAGCGTTGATGGGACAGGGAGCACAGATACGCAGTATTTT,CSVDGTGSTDTQYF
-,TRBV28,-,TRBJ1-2,TGTGCCAGCAGCCCGGGGTGGCAGAACAACTATGGCTACACCTTC,CASSPGWQNNYGYTF
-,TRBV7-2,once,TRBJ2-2,TGTGCCAGCAGCTTGGAGATAGGGACCGGGGAGCTGTTTTTT,CASSLEIGTGELFF
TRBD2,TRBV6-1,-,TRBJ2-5,TGTGCCAGCAGTGTAGCGGGAGGGCCTCGAGAGACCCAGTACTTC,CASSVAGGPRETQYF
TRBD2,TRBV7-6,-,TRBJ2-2,TGTGCCAGCAGCCGATCCCGAGGCGGCGGGAGGGCCTCTACCGGGGAGCTGTTTTTT,CASSRSRGGGRASTGELFF
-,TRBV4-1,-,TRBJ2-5,TGCGCCAGCAGCCAAACCTCTTGGAGACAAGAGACCCAGTACTTC,CASSQTSWRQETQYF
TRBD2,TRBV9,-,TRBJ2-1,TGTGCCAGCAGCGTCACTAGCGGGAGGGATGGTGAGCAGTTCTTC,CASSVTSGRDGEQFF
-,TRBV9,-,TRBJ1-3,TGTGCCAGCAGCAAACAGGGAACAAGCTCTGGAAACACCATATATTTT,CASSKQGTSSGNTIYF
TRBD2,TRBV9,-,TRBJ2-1,TGTGCCAGCAGCGTCCTCCAGGGGGATAGCGGGAGAGCCCACCATGAGCAGTTCTTC,CASSVLQGDSGRAHHEQFF
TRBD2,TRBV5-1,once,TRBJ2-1,TGCGCCAGCAAGGCTAGCGGGAGGGACCCCTACTCCTACAATGAGCAGTTCTTC,CASKASGRDPYSYNEQFF
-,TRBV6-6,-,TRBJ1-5,TGTGCCAGCAGCAATCCCCCGAATCAGCCCCAGCATTTT,CASSNPPNQPQHF
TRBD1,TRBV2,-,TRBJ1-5,TGTGCCAGCAGGCTGGGACAGGGGGTAAATCAGCCCCAGCATTTT,CASRLGQGVNQPQHF
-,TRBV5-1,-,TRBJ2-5,TGCGCCAGCAGCTTGGTGGCAGGCGAAGAGACCCAGTACTTC,CASSLVAGEETQYF
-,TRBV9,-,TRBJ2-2,TGTGCCAGCAGCGTAGTCCCCACCACCGGGGAGCTGTTTTTT,CASSVVPTTGELFF
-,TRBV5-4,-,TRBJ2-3,TGTGCCAGCAGCTTGATCGGGGCGAGCGCAGATACGCAGTATTTT,CASSLIGASADTQYF
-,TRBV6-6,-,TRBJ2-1,TGTGCCAGCGGTAGGGATGAGCAGTTCTTC,CASGRDEQFF
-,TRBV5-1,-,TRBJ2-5,TGCGCCAGCAGCGGGGGAGATTTCCAAGAGACCCAGTACTTC,CASSGGDFQETQYF
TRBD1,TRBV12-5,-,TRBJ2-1,TGTGCTAGTGGTGCCCGGACAGGGGGCGTGAATGAGCAGTTCTTC,CASGARTGGVNEQFF
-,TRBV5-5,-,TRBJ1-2,TGTGCCAGCAGCTTGGGCGGGGGCTATGGCTACACCTTC,CASSLGGGYGYTF
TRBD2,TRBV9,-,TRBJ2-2,TGTGCCAGCAGCAGACGGGATTACGGTCAGCGGGAGTTGTCCGGGGAGCTGTTTTTT,CASSRRDYGQRELSGELFF
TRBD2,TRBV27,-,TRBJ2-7,TGTGCCAGCAGTTTTGGACTAGACGGGGGCGAGCAGTACTTC,CASSFGLDGGEQYF